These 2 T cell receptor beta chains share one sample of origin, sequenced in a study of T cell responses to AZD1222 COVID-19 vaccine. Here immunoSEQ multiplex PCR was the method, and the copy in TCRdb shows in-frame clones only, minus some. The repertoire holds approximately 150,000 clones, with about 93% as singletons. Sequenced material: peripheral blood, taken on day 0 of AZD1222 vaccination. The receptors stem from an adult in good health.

The CDR3 sequence is CASSFGGEVTEAFF. For the CDR3, the DNA is TGTGCCAGCAGTTTTGGCGGGGAAGTGACTGAAGCTTTCTTT. V usage is TRBV2 and J usage is TRBJ1-1; D uncertain. CDR1 is SNHLY and CDR2 is FYNNEI in the germline V gene. Trimming stripped 5 bases from V and 5 bases from J, with 15 bases between. There are 14 residues in the CDR3.

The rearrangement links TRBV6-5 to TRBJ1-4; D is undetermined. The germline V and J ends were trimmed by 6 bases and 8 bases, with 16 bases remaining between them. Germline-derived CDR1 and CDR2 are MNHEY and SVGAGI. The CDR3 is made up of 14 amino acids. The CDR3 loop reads CASSAVPTGEKLFF. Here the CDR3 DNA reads TGTGCCAGCAGCGCAGTCCCGACTGGGGAAAAACTGTTTTTT.